These 14 T cell receptor beta chains originate from one sample sequenced in a study of blood T cell repertoires in COVID-19. Clones were sequenced by immunoSEQ multiplex PCR, and TCRdb holds only the in-frame ones, with some missing. The profile shows about 180,000 clones, 80% to 90% of them singletons. The material sequenced was peripheral blood. The receptors here all came from a man in his forties or fifties with active or convalescent COVID-19.

This clone was recorded only once. The gene calls are TRBV2 and TRBJ1-2; tentative D call: TRBD1 (5 bases). The CDR3 runs to 14 residues. The V end lost 1 base, the J end lost 6 bases, and 12 bases lay between the germline ends. The germline CDR1 and CDR2 sequences are SNHLY and FYNNEI. For the CDR3, the DNA is TGTGCCAGCAGTGAAGTGGCAGGGTGGGATGGCTACACCTTC. It yields the protein CASSEVAGWDGYTF.

V is TRBV15 and J is TRBJ1-5; D gene ambiguous. The germline gives CDR1 LNHNV, CDR2 YYDKDF (reference sequence). The CDR3 totals 15 residues. V was cut by 1 base and J by 3 bases, with 10 bases left in between. The CDR3 region has the DNA TGTGCCACCAGCAGAGGTGACATCCTCAATCAGCCCCAGCATTTT. It is translated as CATSRGDILNQPQHF.

The V call is TRBV9, the J call TRBJ1-2, with 8 bases lining up with TRBD1. The CDR3 loop spans 16 amino acids. In germline, CDR1 is SGDLS, CDR2 YYNGEE. J was trimmed by 4 bases and V by 3 bases; bases with no gene match: 11. For the CDR3, the DNA is TGTGCCAGCAGCGCTCTAGGCGCGGGACAGGCCTATGGCTACACCTTC. Its protein product is CASSALGAGQAYGYTF.

The chain combines TRBV6-4 with TRBJ1-6, with D possibly matching TRBD1 (6 bases). Trimming pared 3 bases from V and 7 bases from J, leaving 16 bases between. Germline V gene lookup returns CDR1 MRHNA and CDR2 SNTAGT. This CDR3 has 16 amino acids. The CDR3 region has the DNA TGTGCCAGCAGTGAATCTGGGGGCGTAGGGAATTCACCCCTCCACTTT. The encoded protein is CASSESGGVGNSPLHF.

The chain employs TRBV5-4 and TRBJ1-2; a weak D match, TRBD1 (5 bases). The V gene lost 4 bases and the J gene lost 7 bases, with 23 bases spanning the gap. The CDR3 extends over 16 amino acids. Germline loops: CDR1 SGHNT, CDR2 YYREEE (reference sequence). The CDR3 spells CASSPPQTEKWGGYTF. The CDR3 region has the DNA TGTGCCAGCAGCCCACCTCAGACAGAAAAGTGGGGTGGCTACACCTTC. The full variable domain, completed using reference TRBV5-4 and TRBJ1-2, is ETGVTQSPTHLIKTRGQQVTLRCSSQSGHNTVSWYQQALGQGPQFIFQYYREEENGRGNFPPRFSGLQFPNYSSELNVNALELDDSALYLCASSPPQTEKWGGYTFGSGTRLTVV.

The J gene is TRBJ2-1, the V gene TRBV5-1; 8 bases align to TRBD2. The V gene end was trimmed by 4 bases and the J gene end by 1 base; junction bases not matched to a gene: 7. The CDR3 covers 16 residues. Germline CDR1 reads SGHRS; CDR2 reads YFSETQ. CDR3 DNA sequence: TGCGCCAGCAGCACAATGGGACTAGGATCCTACAATGAGCAGTTCTTC. Its translation: CASSTMGLGSYNEQFF. Full variable domain (rest looked up from reference TRBV5-1 and TRBJ2-1): KAGVTQTPRYLIKTRGQQVTLSCSPISGHRSVSWYQQTPGQGLQFLFEYFSETQRNKGNFPGRFSGRQFSNSRSEMNVSTLELGDSALYLCASSTMGLGSYNEQFFGPGTRLTVL.

The chain joins TRBV5-4 to TRBJ1-1; tentatively, D is TRBD1 (6 bases). V was trimmed by 4 bases and J by 11 bases, leaving 24 bases between them. The CDR3 runs to 15 residues. CDR1 is SGHNT and CDR2 is YYREEE in the germline V gene (reference sequence). The CDR3 sequence: CASSRSSTGLVGAFF. For the CDR3, the DNA is TGTGCCAGCAGCAGATCCTCGACAGGCCTCGTTGGGGCTTTCTTT.

This chain uses TRBV3-1 (or the pseudogene TRBV3-2) with TRBJ2-7; D is perhaps TRBD2 (6 bases). Trimming removed 3 bases at V and 2 bases at J, with 11 bases between. The germline gives CDR1 LGHDT, CDR2 YNNKEL (reference sequence). The CDR3 consists of 14 residues. CDR3 sequence: CASSHGPSAYEQYF. The CDR3 DNA sequence: TGTGCCAGCAGCCACGGACCTAGCGCCTACGAGCAGTACTTC.

This clone was seen a handful of times. CDR3 DNA sequence: TGTGCCAGCAGCCCTTTAACATGGAACACTGAAGCTTTCTTT. It is translated as CASSPLTWNTEAFF. This rearrangement joins TRBV7-2 to TRBJ1-1; no clear D gene. The germline V gene encodes CDR1 SGHTA and CDR2 FQGNSA. V lost 5 bases and J lost 1, with 11 bases in between. CDR3 length: 14 residues.

V gene TRBV5-1 combines with J gene TRBJ2-1, with 12 bases that match TRBD2. V was clipped by 0 bases and J by 9 bases; unmatched bases: 1. CDR3 length equals 14 residues. Germline CDR1 and CDR2: SGHRS and YFSETQ. The CDR3 sequence is CASSLALAGGEQFF. The CDR3 DNA reads as TGCGCCAGCAGCTTGGCACTAGCGGGAGGTGAGCAGTTCTTC.

V and J are TRBV20-1 and TRBJ2-2; 10 nucleotides match TRBD2. Germline trimming cut 3 bases from V and 8 bases from J; bases unmatched to any gene: 21. The CDR3 spans 19 residues. Germline lookup yields CDR1 DFQATT and CDR2 SNEGSKA (reference sequence). CDR3 nucleotide sequence: TGCAGTGCTAGTCCAAGACGCCACTGGTTAGCGGGGGGCGAAGGGGAGCTGTTTTTT. Its protein is CSASPRRHWLAGGEGELFF.

A word on this clone: Other DNA variants within this sample encode the same CDR3. CDR3 sequence (DNA): TGCGCCAGCACCCCAGGGGGGACAGGCAGCTACGAGCAGTACTTC. Protein: CASTPGGTGSYEQYF. The J gene is TRBJ2-7, the V gene TRBV5-1; 8 positions match TRBD1. Germline CDR1 and CDR2: SGHRS and YFSETQ. Losses at the gene ends were 6 bases for V and 3 bases for J; bases not matched to a gene: 11. The CDR3 is 15 residues long.

This clone was found a few times. The genes are TRBV28 and TRBJ1-1; 9 nucleotides match TRBD1. The CDR3 has 16 residues. The germline CDR1 and CDR2 sequences are MDHEN and SYDVKM. The junction had 7 bases not matched to a gene; V was cut back by 5 bases and J by 0 bases. CDR3 nucleotide sequence: TGTGCCAGCAGTCCTGACAGGGGGGGGATGAACACTGAAGCTTTCTTT. It yields the protein CASSPDRGGMNTEAFF.

The gene calls are TRBV30 and TRBJ1-2; D gene ambiguous. Per the germline V gene, CDR1 is GTSNPN and CDR2 is SVGIG (reference sequence). With 4 bases removed from V and 2 bases from J, the gap between germline ends came to 11 bases. This CDR3 is built from 13 residues. The CDR3 DNA reads as TGTGCCTGGAACCCAGGTACCAACTATGGCTACACCTTC. Translation gives CAWNPGTNYGYTF.